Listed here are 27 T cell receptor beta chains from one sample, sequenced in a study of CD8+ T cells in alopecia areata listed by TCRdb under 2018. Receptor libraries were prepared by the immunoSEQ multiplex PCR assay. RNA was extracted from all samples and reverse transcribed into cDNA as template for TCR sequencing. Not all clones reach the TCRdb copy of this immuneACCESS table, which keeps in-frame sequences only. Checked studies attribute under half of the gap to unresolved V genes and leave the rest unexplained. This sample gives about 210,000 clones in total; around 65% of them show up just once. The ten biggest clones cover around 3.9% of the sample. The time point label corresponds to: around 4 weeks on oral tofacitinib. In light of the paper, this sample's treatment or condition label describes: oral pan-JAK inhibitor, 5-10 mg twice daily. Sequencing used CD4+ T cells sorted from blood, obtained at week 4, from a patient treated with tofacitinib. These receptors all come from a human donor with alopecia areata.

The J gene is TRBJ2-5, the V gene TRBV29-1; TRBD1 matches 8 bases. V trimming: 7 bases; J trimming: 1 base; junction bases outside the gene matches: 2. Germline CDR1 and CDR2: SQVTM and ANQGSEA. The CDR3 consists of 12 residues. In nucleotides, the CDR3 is TGCAGCGGTGGACAGGGCCAAGAGACCCAGTACTTC. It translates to CSGGQGQETQYF.

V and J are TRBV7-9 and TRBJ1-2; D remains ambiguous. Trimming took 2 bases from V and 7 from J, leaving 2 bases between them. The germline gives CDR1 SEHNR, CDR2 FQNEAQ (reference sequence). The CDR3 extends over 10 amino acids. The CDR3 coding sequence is TGTGCCAGCAGCTTAACTGGCTACACCTTC. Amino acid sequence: CASSLTGYTF.

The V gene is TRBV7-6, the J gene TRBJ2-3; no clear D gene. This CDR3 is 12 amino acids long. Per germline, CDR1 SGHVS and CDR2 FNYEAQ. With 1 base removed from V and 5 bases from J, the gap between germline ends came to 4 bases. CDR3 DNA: TGTGCCAGCAGCTTAGACGGAGATACGCAGTATTTT. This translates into CASSLDGDTQYF.

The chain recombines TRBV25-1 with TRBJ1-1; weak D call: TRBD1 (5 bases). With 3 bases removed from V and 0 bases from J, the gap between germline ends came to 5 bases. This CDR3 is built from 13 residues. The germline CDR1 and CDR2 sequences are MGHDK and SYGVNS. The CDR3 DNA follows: TGTGCCAGCAGTGACAGGGTGAACACTGAAGCTTTCTTT. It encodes CASSDRVNTEAFF.

In DNA, the CDR3 is TGTGCCAGCCTAGCGAGGTGGTCCTATAATTCACCCCTCCACTTT. Encoded protein: CASLARWSYNSPLHF. The V and J genes are TRBV19 and TRBJ1-6; D is undetermined. The CDR3 consists of 15 residues. V lost 9 bases to trimming and J lost 1 base, with 13 bases between them. The germline CDR1 and CDR2 sequences are LNHDA and SQIVND (reference sequence).

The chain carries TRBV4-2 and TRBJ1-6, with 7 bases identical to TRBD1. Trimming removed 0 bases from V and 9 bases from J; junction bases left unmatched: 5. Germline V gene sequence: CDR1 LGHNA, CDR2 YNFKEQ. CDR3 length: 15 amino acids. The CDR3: CASSQDEGAASPLHF. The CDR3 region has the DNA TGTGCCAGCAGCCAAGATGAGGGGGCTGCTTCACCCCTCCACTTT.

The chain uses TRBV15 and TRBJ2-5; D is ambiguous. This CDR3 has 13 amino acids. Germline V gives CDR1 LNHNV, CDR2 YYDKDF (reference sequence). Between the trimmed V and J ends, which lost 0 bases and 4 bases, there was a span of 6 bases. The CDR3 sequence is CATSREATETQYF. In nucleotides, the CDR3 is TGTGCCACCAGCAGAGAAGCGACAGAGACCCAGTACTTC.

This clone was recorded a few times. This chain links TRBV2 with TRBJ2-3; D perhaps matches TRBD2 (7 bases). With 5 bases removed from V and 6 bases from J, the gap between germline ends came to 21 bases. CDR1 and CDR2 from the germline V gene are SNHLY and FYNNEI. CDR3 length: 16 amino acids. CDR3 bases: TGTGCCAGCAGTCCCCGGGGGCGGGGGCAGCGGGATACGCAGTATTTT. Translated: CASSPRGRGQRDTQYF.

The CDR3 here is CALSIRTTGNTIYF. Here the CDR3 DNA reads TGTGCCTTGTCCATTCGAACCACTGGAAACACCATATATTTT. V usage is TRBV30 and J usage is TRBJ1-3; D unresolved. Germline lookup yields CDR1 GTSNPN and CDR2 SVGIG (reference sequence). V shed 7 bases and J shed 2 bases, with 15 bases lying between them. CDR3 length: 14 amino acids.

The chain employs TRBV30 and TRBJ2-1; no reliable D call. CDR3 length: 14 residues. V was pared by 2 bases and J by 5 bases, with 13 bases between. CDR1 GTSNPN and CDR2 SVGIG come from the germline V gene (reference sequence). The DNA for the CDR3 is TGTGCCTGGAGTCTGGGGATGAGCCACAATGAGCAGTTCTTC. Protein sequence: CAWSLGMSHNEQFF.

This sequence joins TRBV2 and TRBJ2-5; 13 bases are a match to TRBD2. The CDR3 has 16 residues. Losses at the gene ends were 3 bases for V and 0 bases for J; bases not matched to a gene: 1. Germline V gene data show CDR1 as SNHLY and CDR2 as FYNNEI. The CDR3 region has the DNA TGTGCCAGCAGTGAGACTAGCGGGGGGTACCAAGAGACCCAGTACTTC. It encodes CASSETSGGYQETQYF.

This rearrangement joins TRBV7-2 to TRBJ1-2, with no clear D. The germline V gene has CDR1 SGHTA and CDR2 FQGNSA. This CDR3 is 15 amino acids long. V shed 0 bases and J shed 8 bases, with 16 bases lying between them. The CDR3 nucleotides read TGTGCCAGCAGCTTAGCAAGAACAGCTAGTAGGGGCTACACCTTC. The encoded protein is CASSLARTASRGYTF. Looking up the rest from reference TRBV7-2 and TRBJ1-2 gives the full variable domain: GAGVSQSPSNKVTEKGKDVELRCDPISGHTALYWYRQSLGQGLEFLIYFQGNSAPDKSGLPSDRFSAERTGGSVSTLTIQRTQQEDSAVYLCASSLARTASRGYTFGSGTRLTVV.

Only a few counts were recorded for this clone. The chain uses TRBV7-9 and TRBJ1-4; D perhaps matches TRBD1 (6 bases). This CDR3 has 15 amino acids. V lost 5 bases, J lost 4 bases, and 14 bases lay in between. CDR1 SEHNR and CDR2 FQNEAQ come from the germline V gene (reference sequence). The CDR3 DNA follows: TGTGCCAGCAGCCCCGACAGGAGACTTAATGAAAAACTGTTTTTT. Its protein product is CASSPDRRLNEKLFF.

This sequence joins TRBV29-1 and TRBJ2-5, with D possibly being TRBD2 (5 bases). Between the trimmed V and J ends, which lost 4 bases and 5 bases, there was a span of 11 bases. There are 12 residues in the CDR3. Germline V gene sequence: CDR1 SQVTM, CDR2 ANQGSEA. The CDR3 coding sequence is TGCAGCGTTGGCGAGGGAGCGGAGACCCAGTACTTC. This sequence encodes CSVGEGAETQYF.

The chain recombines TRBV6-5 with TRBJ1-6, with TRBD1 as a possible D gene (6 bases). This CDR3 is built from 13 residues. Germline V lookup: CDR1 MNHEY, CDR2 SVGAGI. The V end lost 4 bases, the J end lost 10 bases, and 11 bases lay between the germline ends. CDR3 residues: CASSSRGVSPLHF. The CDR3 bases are TGTGCCAGCAGTTCCAGGGGTGTCTCACCCCTCCACTTT.

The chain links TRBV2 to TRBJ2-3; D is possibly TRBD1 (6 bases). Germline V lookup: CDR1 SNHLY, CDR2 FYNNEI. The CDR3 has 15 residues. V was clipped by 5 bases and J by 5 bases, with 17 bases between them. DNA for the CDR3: TGTGCCAGCAGTATGGGCGGACAGACCAGAGATACGCAGTATTTT. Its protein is CASSMGGQTRDTQYF.

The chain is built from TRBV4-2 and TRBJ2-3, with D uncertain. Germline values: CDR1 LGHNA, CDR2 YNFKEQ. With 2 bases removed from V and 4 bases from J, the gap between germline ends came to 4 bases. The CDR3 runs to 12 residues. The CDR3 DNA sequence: TGTGCCAGCAGCCAAATAGCAGATACGCAGTATTTT. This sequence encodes CASSQIADTQYF.

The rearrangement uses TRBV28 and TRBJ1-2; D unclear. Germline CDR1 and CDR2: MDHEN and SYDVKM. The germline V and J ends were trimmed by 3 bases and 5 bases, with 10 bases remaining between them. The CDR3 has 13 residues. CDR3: CASSLGHSYGYTF. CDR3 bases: TGTGCCAGCAGTTTGGGCCACAGTTATGGCTACACCTTC.

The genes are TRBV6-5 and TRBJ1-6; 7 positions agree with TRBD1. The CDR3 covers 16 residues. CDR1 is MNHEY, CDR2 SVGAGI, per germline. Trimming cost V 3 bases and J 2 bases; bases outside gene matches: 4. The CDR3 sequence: CASSYADRPYNSPLHF. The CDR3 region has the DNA TGTGCCAGCAGTTATGCGGACAGGCCCTATAATTCACCCCTCCACTTT.

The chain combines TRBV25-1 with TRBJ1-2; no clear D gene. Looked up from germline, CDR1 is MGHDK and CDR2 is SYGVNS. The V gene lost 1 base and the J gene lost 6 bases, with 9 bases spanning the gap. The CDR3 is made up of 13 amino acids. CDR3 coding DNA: TGTGCCAGCAGTGAATTTGGTTCGGATGGCTACACCTTC. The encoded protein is CASSEFGSDGYTF.

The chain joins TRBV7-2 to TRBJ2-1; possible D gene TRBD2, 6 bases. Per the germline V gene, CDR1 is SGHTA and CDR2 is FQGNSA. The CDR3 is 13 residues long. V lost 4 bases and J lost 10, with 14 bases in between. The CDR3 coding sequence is TGTGCCAGCAGCTCAAGGAGGGCCATGGAGCAGTTCTTC. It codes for CASSSRRAMEQFF. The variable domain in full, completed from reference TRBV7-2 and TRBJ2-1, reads GAGVSQSPSNKVTEKGKDVELRCDPISGHTALYWYRQSLGQGLEFLIYFQGNSAPDKSGLPSDRFSAERTGGSVSTLTIQRTQQEDSAVYLCASSSRRAMEQFFGPGTRLTVL.

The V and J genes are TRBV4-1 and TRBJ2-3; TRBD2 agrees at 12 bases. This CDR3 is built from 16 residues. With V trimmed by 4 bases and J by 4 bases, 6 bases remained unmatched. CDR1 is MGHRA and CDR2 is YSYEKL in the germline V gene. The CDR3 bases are TGCGCCAGCAGCCTGAAGACTAGCGGGGGAGCAGATACGCAGTATTTT. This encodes CASSLKTSGGADTQYF.

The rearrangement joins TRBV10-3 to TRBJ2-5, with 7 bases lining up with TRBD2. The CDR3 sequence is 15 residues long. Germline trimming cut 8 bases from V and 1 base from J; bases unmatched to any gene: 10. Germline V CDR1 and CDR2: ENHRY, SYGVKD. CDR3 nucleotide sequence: TGTGCCATCTCCTATTCGAGCGGGGCCCAAGAGACCCAGTACTTC. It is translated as CAISYSSGAQETQYF.

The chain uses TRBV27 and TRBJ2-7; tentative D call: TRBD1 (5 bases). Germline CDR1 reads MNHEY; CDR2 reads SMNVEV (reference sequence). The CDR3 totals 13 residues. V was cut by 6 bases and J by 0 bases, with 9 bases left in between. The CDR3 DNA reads TGTGCCAGCAGAGGGGCCACCTCCTACGAGCAGTACTTC. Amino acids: CASRGATSYEQYF.

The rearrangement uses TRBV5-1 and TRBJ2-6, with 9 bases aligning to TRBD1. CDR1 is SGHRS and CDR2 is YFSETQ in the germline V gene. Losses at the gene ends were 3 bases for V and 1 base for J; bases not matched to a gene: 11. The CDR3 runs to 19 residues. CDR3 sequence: CASSSTGGHSGSGANVLTF. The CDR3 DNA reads TGCGCCAGCAGCTCGACAGGGGGGCATTCTGGTTCTGGGGCCAACGTCCTGACTTTC.

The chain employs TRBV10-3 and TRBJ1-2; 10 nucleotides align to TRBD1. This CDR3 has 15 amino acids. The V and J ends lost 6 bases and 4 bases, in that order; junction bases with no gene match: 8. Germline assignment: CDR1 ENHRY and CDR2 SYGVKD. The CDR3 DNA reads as TGTGCCATCAGGGCCGGGACAGGGGAGGTCTATGGCTACACCTTC. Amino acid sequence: CAIRAGTGEVYGYTF.

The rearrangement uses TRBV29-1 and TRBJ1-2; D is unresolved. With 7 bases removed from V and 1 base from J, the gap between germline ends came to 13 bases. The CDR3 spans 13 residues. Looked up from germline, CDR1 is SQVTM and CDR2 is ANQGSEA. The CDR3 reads CSAGAGHNYGYTF. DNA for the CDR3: TGCAGCGCTGGAGCCGGGCATAACTATGGCTACACCTTC. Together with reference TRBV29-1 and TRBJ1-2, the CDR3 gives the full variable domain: SAVISQKPSRDICQRGTSLTIQCQVDSQVTMMFWYRQQPGQSLTLIATANQGSEATYESGFVIDKFPISRPNLTFSTLTVSNMSPEDSSIYLCSAGAGHNYGYTFGSGTRLTVV.